This TCR beta chain was documented in a study of cytomegalovirus exposure and HLA in healthy donors. PCR primers comprised 60 Vbeta and 13 Jbeta primers. Clones were read by immunoSEQ multiplex PCR, and TCRdb kept only the in-frame ones, dropping some. In the table there are roughly 77,000 clones, about two thirds of which are singletons. This clone was observed a single time. The CDR3 is 11 residues long. From germline, CDR1 is DFQATT and CDR2 SNEGSKA (reference sequence). V dropped 0 bases and J dropped 4 bases, with 3 bases sitting between them. The genes are TRBV20-1 and TRBJ2-5; D unresolved. The TCR was taken from a woman between 40 and 50 years old in good health and CMV-seropositive. Input material: PBMCs. The CDR3 nucleotides read TGCAGTGCTAGAGATCGAGAGACCCAGTACTTC. Translated: CSARDRETQYF.